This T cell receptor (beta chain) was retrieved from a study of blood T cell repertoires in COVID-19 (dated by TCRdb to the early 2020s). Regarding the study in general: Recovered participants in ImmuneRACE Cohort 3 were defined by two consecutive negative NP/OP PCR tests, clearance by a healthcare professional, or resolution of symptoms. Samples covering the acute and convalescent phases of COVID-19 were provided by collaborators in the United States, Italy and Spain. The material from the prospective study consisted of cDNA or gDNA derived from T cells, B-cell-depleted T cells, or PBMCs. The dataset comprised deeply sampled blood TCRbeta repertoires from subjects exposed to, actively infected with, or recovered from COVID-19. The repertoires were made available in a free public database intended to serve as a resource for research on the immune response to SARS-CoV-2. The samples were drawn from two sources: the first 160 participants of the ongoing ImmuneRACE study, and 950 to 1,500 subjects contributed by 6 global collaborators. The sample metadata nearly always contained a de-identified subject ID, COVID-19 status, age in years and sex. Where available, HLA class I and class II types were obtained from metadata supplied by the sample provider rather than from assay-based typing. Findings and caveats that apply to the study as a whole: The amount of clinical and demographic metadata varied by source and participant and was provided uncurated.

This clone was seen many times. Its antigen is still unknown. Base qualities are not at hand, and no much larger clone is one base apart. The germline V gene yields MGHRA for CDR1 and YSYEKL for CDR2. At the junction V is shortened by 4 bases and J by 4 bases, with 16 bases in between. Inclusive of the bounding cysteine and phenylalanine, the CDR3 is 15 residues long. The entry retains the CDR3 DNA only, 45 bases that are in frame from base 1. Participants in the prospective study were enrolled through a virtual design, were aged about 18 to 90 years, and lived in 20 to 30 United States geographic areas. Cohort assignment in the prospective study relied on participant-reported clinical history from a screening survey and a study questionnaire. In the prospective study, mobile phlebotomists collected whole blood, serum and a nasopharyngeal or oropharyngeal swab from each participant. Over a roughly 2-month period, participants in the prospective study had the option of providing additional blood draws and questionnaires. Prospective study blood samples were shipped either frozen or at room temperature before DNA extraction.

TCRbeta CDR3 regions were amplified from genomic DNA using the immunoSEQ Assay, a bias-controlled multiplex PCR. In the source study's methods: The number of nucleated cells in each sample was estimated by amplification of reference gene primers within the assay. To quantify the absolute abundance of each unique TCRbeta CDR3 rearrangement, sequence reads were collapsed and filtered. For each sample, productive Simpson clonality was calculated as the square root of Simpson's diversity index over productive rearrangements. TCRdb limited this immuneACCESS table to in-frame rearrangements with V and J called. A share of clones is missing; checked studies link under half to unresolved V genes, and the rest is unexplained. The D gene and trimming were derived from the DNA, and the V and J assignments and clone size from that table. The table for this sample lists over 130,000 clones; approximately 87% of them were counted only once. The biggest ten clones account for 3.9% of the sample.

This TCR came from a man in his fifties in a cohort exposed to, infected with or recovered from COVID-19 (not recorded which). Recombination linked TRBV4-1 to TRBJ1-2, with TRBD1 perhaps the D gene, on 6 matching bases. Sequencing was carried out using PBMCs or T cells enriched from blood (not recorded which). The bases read TGCGCCAGCAGCCCGTCCGGGACAACCGTCTATGGCTACACCTTC. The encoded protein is CASSPSGTTVYGYTF.